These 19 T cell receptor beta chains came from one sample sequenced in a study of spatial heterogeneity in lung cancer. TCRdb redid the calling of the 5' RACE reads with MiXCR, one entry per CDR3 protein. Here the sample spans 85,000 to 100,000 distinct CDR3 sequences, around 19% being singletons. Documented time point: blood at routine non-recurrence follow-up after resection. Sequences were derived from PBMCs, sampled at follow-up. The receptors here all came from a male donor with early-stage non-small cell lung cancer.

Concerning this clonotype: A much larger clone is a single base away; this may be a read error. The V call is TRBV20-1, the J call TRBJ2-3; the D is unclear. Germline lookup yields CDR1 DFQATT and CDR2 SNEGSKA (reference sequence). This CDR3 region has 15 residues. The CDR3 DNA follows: TGCGGTGCTAGAGATGCAGGAACTAGCACAGATACGCAGTATTTT. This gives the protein CGARDAGTSTDTQYF.

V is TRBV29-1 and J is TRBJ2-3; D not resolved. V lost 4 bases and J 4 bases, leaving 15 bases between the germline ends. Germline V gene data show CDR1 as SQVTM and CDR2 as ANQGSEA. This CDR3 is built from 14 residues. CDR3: CSVVQAHAADTQYF. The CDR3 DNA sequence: TGCAGCGTTGTCCAGGCCCACGCGGCAGATACGCAGTATTTT.

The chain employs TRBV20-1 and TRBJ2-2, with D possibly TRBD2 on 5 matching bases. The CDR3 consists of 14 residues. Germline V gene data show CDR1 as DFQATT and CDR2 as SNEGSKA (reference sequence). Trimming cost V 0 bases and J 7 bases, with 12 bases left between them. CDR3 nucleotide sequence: TGCAGTGCTAGAGATCGGGGAGCGGACGGGGAGCTGTTTTTT. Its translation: CSARDRGADGELFF.

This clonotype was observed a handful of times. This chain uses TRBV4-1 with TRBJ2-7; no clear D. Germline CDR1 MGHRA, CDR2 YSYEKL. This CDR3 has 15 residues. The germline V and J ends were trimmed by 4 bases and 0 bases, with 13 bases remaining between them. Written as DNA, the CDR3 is TGCGCCAGCAGCCGTGATGGATTTGGCTCCTACGAGCAGTACGTC. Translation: CASSRDGFGSYEQYV.

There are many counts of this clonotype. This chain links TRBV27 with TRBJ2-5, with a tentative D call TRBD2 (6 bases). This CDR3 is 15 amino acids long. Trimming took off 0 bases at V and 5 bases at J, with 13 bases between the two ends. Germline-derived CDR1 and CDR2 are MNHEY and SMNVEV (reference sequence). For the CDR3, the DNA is TGTGCCAGCAGTTTATCCCCAGGGACTCAGGAGACCCAGTACTTC. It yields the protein CASSLSPGTQETQYF.

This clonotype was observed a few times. CDR3 in amino acids: CASSFAGRERQPQHF. The DNA for the CDR3 is TGTGCCAGCAGTTTCGCAGGCAGGGAAAGACAGCCCCAGCATTTT. The chain employs TRBV27 and TRBJ1-5, with a possible D match to TRBD1 (5 bases). V was pared by 3 bases and J by 7 bases, with 16 bases between. Germline V gene data show CDR1 as MNHEY and CDR2 as SMNVEV (reference sequence). This CDR3 region has 15 residues.

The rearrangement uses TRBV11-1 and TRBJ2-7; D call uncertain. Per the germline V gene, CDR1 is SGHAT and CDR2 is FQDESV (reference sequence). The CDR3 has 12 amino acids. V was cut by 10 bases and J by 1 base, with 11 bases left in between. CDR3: CATSPLSYEQYF. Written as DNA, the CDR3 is TGTGCCACCTCGCCTCTTTCCTACGAGCAGTACTTC.

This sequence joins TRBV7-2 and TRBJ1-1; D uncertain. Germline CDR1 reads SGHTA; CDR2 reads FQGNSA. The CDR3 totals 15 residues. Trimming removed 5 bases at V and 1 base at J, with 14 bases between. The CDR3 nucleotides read TGTGCCAGCAGCCTGCCCGGTGTAGAGAACACTGAAGCTTTCTTT. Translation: CASSLPGVENTEAFF.

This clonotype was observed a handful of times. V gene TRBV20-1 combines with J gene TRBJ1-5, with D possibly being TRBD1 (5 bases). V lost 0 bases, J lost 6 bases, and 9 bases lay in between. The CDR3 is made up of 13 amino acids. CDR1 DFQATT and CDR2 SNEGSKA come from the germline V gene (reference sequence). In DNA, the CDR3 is TGCAGTGCTAGAGAGGGGCAGGCTCAGCCCCAGCATTTT. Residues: CSAREGQAQPQHF.

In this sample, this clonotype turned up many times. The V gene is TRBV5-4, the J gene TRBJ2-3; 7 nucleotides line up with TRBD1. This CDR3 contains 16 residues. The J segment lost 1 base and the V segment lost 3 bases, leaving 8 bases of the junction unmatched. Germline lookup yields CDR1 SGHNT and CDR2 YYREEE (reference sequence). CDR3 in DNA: TGTGCCAGCAGCTCCAACAGGGGCCGGGGCACAGATACGCAGTATTTT. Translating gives CASSSNRGRGTDTQYF.

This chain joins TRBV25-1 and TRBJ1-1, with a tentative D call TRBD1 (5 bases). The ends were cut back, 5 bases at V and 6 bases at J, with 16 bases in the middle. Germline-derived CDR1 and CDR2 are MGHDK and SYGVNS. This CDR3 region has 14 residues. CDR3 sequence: CASSPIGGSPEAFF. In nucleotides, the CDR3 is TGTGCCAGCAGTCCCATCGGGGGGTCCCCTGAAGCTTTCTTT.

DNA for the CDR3: TGTGCTAGCCTCCCTGAGGGGGACAATGAGCAGTTCTTC. It encodes CASLPEGDNEQFF. The chain is built from TRBV12-5 and TRBJ2-1; D may be TRBD1 (6 bases). The CDR3 runs 13 residues. The V end lost 9 bases, the J end lost 5 bases, and 14 bases lay between the germline ends. Germline CDR1 is LGHNT and CDR2 is FRNRAP.

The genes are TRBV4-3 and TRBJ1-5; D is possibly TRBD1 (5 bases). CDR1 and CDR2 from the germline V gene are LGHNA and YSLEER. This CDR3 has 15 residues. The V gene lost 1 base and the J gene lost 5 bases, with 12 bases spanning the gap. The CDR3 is CASSQGVGVDQPQHF. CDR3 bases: TGCGCCAGCAGCCAAGGTGTGGGGGTCGATCAGCCCCAGCATTTT.

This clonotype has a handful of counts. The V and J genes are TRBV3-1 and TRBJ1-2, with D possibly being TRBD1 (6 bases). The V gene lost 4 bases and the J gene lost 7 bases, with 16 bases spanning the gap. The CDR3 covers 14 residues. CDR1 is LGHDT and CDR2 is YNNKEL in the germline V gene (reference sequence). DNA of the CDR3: TGTGCCAGCAGCCCTTCCGGGACAAGCTTTGGCTACACCTTC. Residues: CASSPSGTSFGYTF.

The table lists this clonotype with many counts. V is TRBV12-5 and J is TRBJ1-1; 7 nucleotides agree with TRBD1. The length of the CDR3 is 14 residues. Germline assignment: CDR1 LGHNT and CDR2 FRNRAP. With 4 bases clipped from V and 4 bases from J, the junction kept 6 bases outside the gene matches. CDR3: CASGSRTGPTEAFF. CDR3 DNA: TGTGCTAGTGGTTCGCGGACAGGCCCCACTGAAGCTTTCTTT. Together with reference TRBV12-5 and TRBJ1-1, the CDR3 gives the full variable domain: DARVTQTPRHKVTEMGQEVTMRCQPILGHNTVFWYRQTMMQGLELLAYFRNRAPLDDSGMPKDRFSAEMPDATLATLKIQPSEPRDSAVYFCASGSRTGPTEAFFGQGTRLTVV.

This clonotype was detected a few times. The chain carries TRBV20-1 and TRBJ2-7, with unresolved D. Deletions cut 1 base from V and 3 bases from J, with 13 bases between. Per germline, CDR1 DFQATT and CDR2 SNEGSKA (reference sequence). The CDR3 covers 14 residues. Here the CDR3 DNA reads TGCAGTGCTAGAGCCCAATTGGGCCACTACGAGCAGTACTTC. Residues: CSARAQLGHYEQYF.

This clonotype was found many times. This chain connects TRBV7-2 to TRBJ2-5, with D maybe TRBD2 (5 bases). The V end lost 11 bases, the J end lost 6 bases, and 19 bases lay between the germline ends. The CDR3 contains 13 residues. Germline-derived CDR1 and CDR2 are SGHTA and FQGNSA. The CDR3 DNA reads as TGTGCCTCCGGGTCGGGATCCGGGAAGACCCAGTACTTC. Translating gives CASGSGSGKTQYF.

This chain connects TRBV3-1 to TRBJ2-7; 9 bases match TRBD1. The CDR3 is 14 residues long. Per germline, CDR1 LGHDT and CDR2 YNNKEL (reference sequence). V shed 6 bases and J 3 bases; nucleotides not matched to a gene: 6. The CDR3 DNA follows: TGTGCCAGCAGTCCCGGGACAGGGAACTACGAGCAGTACGTC. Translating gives CASSPGTGNYEQYV.

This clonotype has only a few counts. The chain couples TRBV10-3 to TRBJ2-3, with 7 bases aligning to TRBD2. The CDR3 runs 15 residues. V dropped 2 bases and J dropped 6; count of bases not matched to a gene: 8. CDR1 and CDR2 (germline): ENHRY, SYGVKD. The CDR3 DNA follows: TGTGCCATCAGTGAGGGCCTAGCGGATGGGGATACGCAGTATTTT. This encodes CAISEGLADGDTQYF.